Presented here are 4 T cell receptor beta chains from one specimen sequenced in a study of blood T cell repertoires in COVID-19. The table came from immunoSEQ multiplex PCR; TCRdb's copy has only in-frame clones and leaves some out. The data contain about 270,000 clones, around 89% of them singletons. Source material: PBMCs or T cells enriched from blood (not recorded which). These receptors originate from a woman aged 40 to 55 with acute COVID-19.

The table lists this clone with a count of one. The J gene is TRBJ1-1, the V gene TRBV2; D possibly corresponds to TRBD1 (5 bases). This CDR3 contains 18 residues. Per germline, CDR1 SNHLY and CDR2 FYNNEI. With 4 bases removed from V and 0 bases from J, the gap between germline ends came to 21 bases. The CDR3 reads CASSVAGTSYDLNTEAFF. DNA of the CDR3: TGTGCCAGCAGTGTGGCTGGGACTTCTTACGACCTGAACACTGAAGCTTTCTTT.

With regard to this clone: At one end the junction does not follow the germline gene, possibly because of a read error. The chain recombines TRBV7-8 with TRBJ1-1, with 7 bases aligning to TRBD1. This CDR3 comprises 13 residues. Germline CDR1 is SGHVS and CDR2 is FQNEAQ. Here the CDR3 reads CASSVYRDSTIRF. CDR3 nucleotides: TGTGCCAGCAGCGTATACCGGGACAGTACTATTAGATTT.

The CDR3 coding sequence is TGTGCCAGTAGGGGCCCAGATACTTCTAACTATGGCTACACCTTC. This encodes CASRGPDTSNYGYTF. The gene calls are TRBV19 and TRBJ1-2, with D unresolved. Germline loops: CDR1 LNHDA, CDR2 SQIVND (reference sequence). Trimming took off 6 bases at V and 0 bases at J, with 14 bases between the two ends. The CDR3 covers 15 residues.

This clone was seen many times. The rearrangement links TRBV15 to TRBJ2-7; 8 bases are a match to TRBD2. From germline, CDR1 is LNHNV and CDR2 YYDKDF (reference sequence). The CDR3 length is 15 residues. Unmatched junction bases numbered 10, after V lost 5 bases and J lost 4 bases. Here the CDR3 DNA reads TGTGCCACCAGCTCCCCCGGCCAGCGGGAGTACGAGCAGTACTTC. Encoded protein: CATSSPGQREYEQYF. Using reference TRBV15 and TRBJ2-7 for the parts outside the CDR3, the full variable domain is DAMVIQNPRYQVTQFGKPVTLSCSQTLNHNVMYWYQQKSSQAPKLLFHYYDKDFNNEADTPDNFQSRRPNTSFCFLDIRSPGLGDTAMYLCATSSPGQREYEQYFGPGTRLTVT.